This T cell receptor beta chain was observed in a study of cytomegalovirus exposure and HLA in healthy donors. Study at large: One earlier analysis, a look at some 180 million T cells, found roughly 120 million unique TCR beta sequences. Broader study findings: Reports showed the classifier diagnosing cytomegalovirus status with high specificity and sensitivity. Rare sequences made up most TCRs, while some public TCRs were found in many donors. In the analysis, some V segments, TRBV6-2 and TRBV6-3 included, were excluded as indistinguishable.

V dropped 6 bases and J dropped 0 bases, with 15 bases sitting between them. This CDR3 comprises 16 residues. Per germline, CDR1 MDHEN and CDR2 SYDVKM. A multiplex PCR was run with 60 Vbeta primers and 13 Jbeta primers. The protocol was immunoSEQ multiplex PCR, while the TCRdb copy is restricted to in-frame clones and leaves out a portion. The sample includes roughly 190,000 clones, roughly 80% of them seen just once. The table lists this clone with a few counts. Antigen: not known. Sequencing was carried out using PBMCs. This sequence joins TRBV28 and TRBJ2-1, with D possibly being TRBD2 (5 bases). This sequence originates from a woman aged 30 to 39 in good health and CMV-seropositive. CDR3 DNA sequence: TGTGCCAGCAGCCCGCCCGAGGAGGACTCCTACAATGAGCAGTTCTTC. Translation: CASSPPEEDSYNEQFF.